These T cell receptor beta chains were read from a single sample in a study of blood T cells in healthy people across ages. In TCRdb, the 5' RACE reads were re-called with MiXCR into one record per CDR3 protein. In the table there are approximately 880,000 distinct CDR3 sequences, roughly 48% of which are singletons. Sequences were obtained from blood. These TCRs come from a man aged 25-45 years in good health. Both conserved end residues are part of each CDR3. The D gene is left open where the match is weak. Size is stated for part of the rows, as once, few or many counts, or as a class when the clone is expanded.

>NA|TRBV20-1|TRBD1|TRBJ2-5
CSAPPSMTGLETQYF
TGCAGTGCCCCACCTTCTATGACAGGGTTGGAGACCCAGTACTTC
>NA|TRBV29-1|NA|TRBJ2-7
CSGPMVNNEQYF
TGCAGCGGGCCCATGGTTAACAATGAGCAGTACTTC
>NA|TRBV4-1|TRBD2|TRBJ2-1
CTSSQELAGDHQFF
TGCACCAGCAGCCAAGAACTAGCGGGGGACCACCAGTTCTTC
>few|TRBV13|TRBD2|TRBJ2-1
CASSPWTSGGNEQFF
TGTGCCAGCAGCCCTTGGACTAGCGGGGGGAATGAGCAGTTCTTC
>NA|TRBV2|TRBD2|TRBJ2-7
CASSDLGLAGGPNEQYF
TGTGCCAGCAGTGACTTAGGGCTAGCGGGGGGCCCCAACGAGCAGTACTTC
>NA|TRBV29-1|TRBD2|TRBJ2-1
CSASRAGGYNEQFF
TGCAGCGCCTCAAGAGCGGGGGGGTACAATGAGCAGTTCTTC
>NA|TRBV3-1|NA|TRBJ2-3
CASSPETRDTQYF
TGTGCCAGCAGCCCGGAAACCCGAGATACGCAGTATTTT
>NA|TRBV20-1|NA|TRBJ1-4
CSASRQGGEKLFF
TGCAGTGCTAGCAGGCAGGGAGGCGAAAAACTGTTTTTT
>NA|TRBV4-1|TRBD1|TRBJ2-5
CASSQEHRGCETQYF
TGCGCCAGCAGCCAAGAGCACAGGGGATGTGAGACCCAGTACTTC
>NA|TRBV12-3/TRBV12-4|NA|TRBJ2-5
CASSAPEGARETQYF
TGTGCCAGCAGTGCCCCAGAAGGGGCTAGGGAGACCCAGTACTTC
>NA|TRBV11-2|NA|TRBJ2-6
CASKQVAGANVLTF
TGTGCCAGCAAGCAGGTAGCCGGGGCCAACGTCCTGACTTTC
>NA|TRBV29-1|TRBD1|TRBJ2-1
CSVKGQLINNEQFF
TGCAGCGTAAAGGGACAGCTGATTAACAATGAGCAGTTCTTC
>few|TRBV3-1|NA|TRBJ2-3
CASSQALDTQYF
TGTGCCAGCAGCCAAGCATTAGATACGCAGTATTTT
>NA|TRBV5-1|TRBD2|TRBJ2-1
CASSLTSPAGAHNEQFF
TGCGCCAGCAGCTTGACCAGCCCAGCGGGGGCCCACAATGAGCAGTTCTTC
>NA|TRBV4-2|TRBD2|TRBJ2-1
CASSQGTPSGGEQFF
TGTGCCAGCAGCCAAGGTACTCCTAGCGGTGGTGAGCAGTTCTTC
>NA|TRBV3-1|NA|TRBJ2-5
CASSPTGRSTFEQYF
TGTGCCAGCAGCCCGACAGGGAGGAGTACGTTTGAGCAGTACTTC
>NA|TRBV29-1|NA|TRBJ1-1
CSVARSSRMDTEAFF
TGCAGCGTTGCTCGGTCTAGTCGTATGGACACTGAAGCTTTCTTT
>few|TRBV3-1|NA|TRBJ2-7
CASSQDLGGRYEQYF
TGTGCCAGCAGCCAAGATCTGGGGGGCCGCTACGAGCAGTACTTC
>NA|TRBV29-1|TRBD1|TRBJ2-3
CSVEGTGTDTQYF
TGCAGCGTTGAAGGGACAGGGACAGATACGCAGTATTTT
>NA|TRBV20-1|TRBD1|TRBJ1-6
CSASGDTQGALHF
TGCAGTGCTAGCGGCGACACCCAGGGGGCCCTCCACTTT
>NA|TRBV20-1|NA|TRBJ1-6
CSARDAGQNSPLHF
TGCAGTGCTAGAGACGCAGGGCAAAATTCACCCCTCCACTTT
>NA|TRBV20-1|NA|TRBJ2-7
CSARDPVASLGLYEQYF
TGCAGTGCTAGAGATCCCGTGGCAAGTTTAGGCCTCTACGAGCAGTACTTC
>many|TRBV27|TRBD2|TRBJ2-7
CASSLRPSGGALSYEQYF
TGTGCCAGCAGTTTACGACCTAGCGGGGGGGCCCTTTCATACGAGCAGTACTTC
>NA|TRBV12-3/TRBV12-4|NA|TRBJ2-7
CASTLAGFLSEQYF
TGTGCCAGCACCCTGGCAGGGTTCCTCTCTGAGCAGTACTTC
>few|TRBV9|NA|TRBJ2-7
CASSVAGQEQYF
TGTGCCAGCAGCGTCGCCGGACAGGAGCAGTACTTC
>NA|TRBV7-2|NA|TRBJ1-2
CASSLGGDPYGYTF
TGTGCCAGCAGCTTAGGTGGGGATCCCTATGGCTACACCTTC
>few|TRBV7-2|NA|TRBJ2-2
CASSLRGGELFF
TGTGCCAGCAGCCTGAGGGGCGGGGAGCTGTTTTTT
>NA|TRBV5-1|TRBD1|TRBJ2-1
CASSRTGEPYNEQFF
TGCGCCAGCAGCAGGACAGGGGAGCCCTACAATGAGCAGTTCTTC
>NA|TRBV30|NA|TRBJ1-2
CAGRSGVYGYTF
TGTGCCGGGAGATCAGGTGTCTATGGCTACACCTTC
>NA|TRBV7-2|TRBD2|TRBJ2-1
CASSSVAGQNNEQFF
TGTGCCAGCAGCTCCGTAGCGGGGCAGAACAATGAGCAGTTCTTC
>few|TRBV5-6|NA|TRBJ1-5
CASSLAEGREAVQPQHF
TGTGCCAGCAGCTTGGCCGAAGGCAGGGAAGCGGTTCAGCCCCAGCATTTT
>few|TRBV12-3/TRBV12-4|NA|TRBJ2-3
CASDKGSTDTQYF
TGTGCCAGCGATAAGGGTAGCACAGATACGCAGTATTTT
>few|TRBV5-1|NA|TRBJ1-2
CASSVGSLANGYTF
TGCGCCAGCAGCGTGGGCAGCCTAGCAAATGGCTACACCTTC
>once|TRBV6-5|NA|TRBJ2-2
CASSTDSPGELFF
TGTGCCAGCAGCACGGACAGCCCCGGGGAGCTGTTTTTT
>NA|TRBV7-2|TRBD1|TRBJ2-1
CASSLAVTGHNEQFF
TGTGCCAGCAGCTTAGCTGTGACAGGGCACAATGAGCAGTTCTTC
>NA|TRBV12-3/TRBV12-4|TRBD2|TRBJ2-5
CASSPRTSPHGTQYF
TGTGCCAGCAGTCCTCGGACTAGCCCCCATGGGACCCAGTACTTC
>few|TRBV27|NA|TRBJ2-1
CASSLSGGDPYNEQFF
TGTGCCAGCAGTTTATCTGGCGGGGATCCCTACAATGAGCAGTTCTTC
>NA|TRBV2|NA|TRBJ2-7
CASSEGDGGSYEQYF
TGTGCCAGCAGTGAAGGTGACGGAGGCTCCTACGAGCAGTACTTC
>NA|TRBV29-1|TRBD1|TRBJ2-2
CSGLTGGGTGELFF
TGCAGCGGGCTAACAGGGGGCGGGACCGGGGAGCTGTTTTTT
>few|TRBV12-5|NA|TRBJ2-1
CASGSMREQFF
TGTGCTAGTGGTTCGATGCGGGAGCAGTTCTTC
>many|TRBV4-2|NA|TRBJ2-5
CASSQDPPETQYF
TGTGCCAGCAGCCAAGATCCACCCGAGACCCAGTACTTC
>few|TRBV5-6|NA|TRBJ1-2
CASSYDGETSYGYTF
TGTGCCAGCAGCTATGACGGGGAAACCTCCTATGGCTACACCTTC
>NA|TRBV7-9|NA|TRBJ1-2
CASSSDAWGYNYGYTF
TGTGCCAGCAGCTCTGACGCTTGGGGGTATAACTATGGCTACACCTTC
>NA|TRBV29-1|NA|TRBJ2-2
CSVDFHTGELFF
TGCAGCGTTGACTTTCACACCGGGGAGCTGTTTTTT
>NA|TRBV5-1|NA|TRBJ2-3
CVSTYNSFTDTQYF
TGCGTCAGCACATACAACTCTTTCACAGATACGCAGTATTTT
>few|TRBV4-1|NA|TRBJ2-7
CASSLVQGNEQYF
TGCGCCAGCAGCCTCGTCCAGGGGAACGAGCAGTACTTC